The clone carrying this TCR beta chain was seen many times. During its preparation, the TCRbeta library received unique molecular identifiers. A single record per CDR3 protein comes from TCRdb applying MiXCR to the PCR reads. This sample has around 240,000 distinct CDR3 sequences, with about 9.6% found just once. The data were taken from a study of T-cell reconstitution after alpha-beta-depleted transplantation in children. The CDR3 is made up of 17 amino acids. V dropped 2 bases and J dropped 2; count of bases not matched to a gene: 11. Germline CDR1 reads MDHEN; CDR2 reads SYDVKM. The sequence was collected from a human donor who donated a stem cell graft to a child with SCID. This chain joins TRBV28 and TRBJ1-2; 7 positions agree with TRBD1. Source: PBMCs from the stem cell graft donor, taken from the stem cell graft. The DNA of the CDR3 is TGTGCCAGCAGTTTAGCACCAGGGGGGTTCGCCAACTATGGCTACACCTTC. Translating it yields CASSLAPGGFANYGYTF.